Listed below are T cell receptor beta chains from one sample, sequenced in a study of T cells in Graves' hyperthyroidism and ophthalmopathy. TCRdb used MiXCR to reprocess the multiplex PCR reads, holding one entry per CDR3 protein. The sample yields about 500,000 distinct CDR3 sequences, over 15% seen once. Sequencing used blood. The receptor set was obtained from a woman aged 18-29 years with Graves' ophthalmopathy. Both conserved end residues are part of each CDR3. The order of the fields is D gene, clone size, J gene, V gene, CDR3 length, CDR3 protein, CDR3 DNA. A D gene is named only where the DNA matches it firmly. A row's size may be missing; if present it is once, few, many or a size class.

D gene: NA
clone size: few
J gene: TRBJ2-3
V gene: TRBV5-1
CDR3 length: 17
CDR3 protein: CASSSGFLAYYTDTQYF
CDR3 DNA: TGCGCCAGCAGCTCGGGCTTCCTAGCGTACTACACAGATACGCAGTATTTT

D gene: NA
clone size: few
J gene: TRBJ1-2
V gene: TRBV5-1
CDR3 length: 16
CDR3 protein: CASSGEAGHANYGYTF
CDR3 DNA: TGCGCCAGCAGCGGGGAGGCAGGCCACGCTAACTATGGCTACACCTTC

D gene: NA
clone size: many
J gene: TRBJ2-7
V gene: TRBV3-1
CDR3 length: 16
CDR3 protein: CASSQRTSKSSYEQYF
CDR3 DNA: TGTGCCAGCAGCCAACGGACTTCGAAAAGCTCCTACGAGCAGTACTTC

D gene: NA
clone size: few
J gene: TRBJ2-2
V gene: TRBV7-8
CDR3 length: 13
CDR3 protein: CASSLGGVRELFF
CDR3 DNA: TGTGCCAGCAGCTTAGGCGGAGTGCGGGAGCTGTTTTTT

D gene: NA
clone size: many
J gene: TRBJ2-5
V gene: TRBV6-1
CDR3 length: 13
CDR3 protein: CASSRQVWETQYF
CDR3 DNA: TGTGCCAGCAGTCGACAGGTTTGGGAGACCCAGTACTTC

D gene: TRBD2
clone size: many
J gene: TRBJ2-1
V gene: TRBV12-3/TRBV12-4
CDR3 length: 16
CDR3 protein: CASSHLTSGTYNEQFF
CDR3 DNA: TGTGCCAGCAGCCATCTGACTAGCGGGACCTACAATGAGCAGTTCTTC

D gene: TRBD2
clone size: NA
J gene: TRBJ2-1
V gene: TRBV4-2
CDR3 length: 18
CDR3 protein: CASSQDTSGSPWLNEQFF
CDR3 DNA: TGTGCCAGCAGCCAAGATACTAGCGGGTCCCCCTGGCTCAATGAGCAGTTCTTC

D gene: NA
clone size: many
J gene: TRBJ1-5
V gene: TRBV30
CDR3 length: 15
CDR3 protein: CAWSVRGGGIKPQHF
CDR3 DNA: TGTGCCTGGAGTGTGAGGGGAGGGGGGATCAAGCCCCAGCATTTT

D gene: TRBD1
clone size: many
J gene: TRBJ2-7
V gene: TRBV12-3/TRBV12-4
CDR3 length: 15
CDR3 protein: CASSGDSTYLYEQYF
CDR3 DNA: TGTGCCAGCAGTGGGGACAGTACTTACTTGTACGAGCAGTACTTC

D gene: NA
clone size: many
J gene: TRBJ1-1
V gene: TRBV5-1
CDR3 length: 15
CDR3 protein: CASSLSVSGNTEAFF
CDR3 DNA: TGCGCCAGCAGCTTGTCAGTTTCAGGTAACACTGAAGCTTTCTTT

D gene: NA
clone size: many
J gene: TRBJ1-1
V gene: TRBV3-1
CDR3 length: 14
CDR3 protein: CASSQDTGNTEAFF
CDR3 DNA: TGTGCCAGCAGCCAGGACACAGGGAACACTGAAGCTTTCTTT

D gene: NA
clone size: few
J gene: TRBJ2-2
V gene: TRBV5-1
CDR3 length: 15
CDR3 protein: CASSLPGQVTGELFF
CDR3 DNA: TGCGCCAGCAGCTTACCGGGACAAGTCACCGGGGAGCTGTTTTTT

D gene: NA
clone size: many
J gene: TRBJ1-5
V gene: TRBV30
CDR3 length: 13
CDR3 protein: CAWAPGSNQPQHF
CDR3 DNA: TGTGCCTGGGCGCCAGGCAGCAATCAGCCCCAGCATTTT

D gene: NA
clone size: few
J gene: TRBJ1-4
V gene: TRBV19
CDR3 length: 14
CDR3 protein: CASRNTGLNEKLFF
CDR3 DNA: TGTGCCAGTAGGAACACAGGGCTTAATGAAAAACTGTTTTTT

D gene: NA
clone size: many
J gene: TRBJ1-6
V gene: TRBV30
CDR3 length: 14
CDR3 protein: CAWSVGSRGSPLHF
CDR3 DNA: TGTGCCTGGAGTGTAGGGTCTAGAGGTTCACCCCTCCACTTT

D gene: NA
clone size: many
J gene: TRBJ2-3
V gene: TRBV24-1
CDR3 length: 14
CDR3 protein: CATSDRSGTLTQYF
CDR3 DNA: TGTGCCACCAGTGATCGGAGCGGAACTCTTACGCAGTATTTT

D gene: TRBD2
clone size: NA
J gene: TRBJ2-1
V gene: TRBV3-1
CDR3 length: 16
CDR3 protein: CASSQGASGGGNEQFF
CDR3 DNA: TGTGCCAGCAGCCAAGGGGCTAGCGGGGGGGGGAATGAGCAGTTCTTC

D gene: TRBD1
clone size: many
J gene: TRBJ1-3
V gene: TRBV30
CDR3 length: 16
CDR3 protein: CAWSATGIHSGNTIYF
CDR3 DNA: TGTGCCTGGAGCGCGACAGGGATTCACTCTGGAAACACCATATATTTT

D gene: TRBD2
clone size: NA
J gene: TRBJ2-3
V gene: TRBV6-2/TRBV6-3
CDR3 length: 14
CDR3 protein: CASRLAATTDTQYF
CDR3 DNA: TGTGCCAGCAGACTAGCGGCCACCACAGATACGCAGTATTTT

D gene: NA
clone size: many
J gene: TRBJ1-2
V gene: TRBV30
CDR3 length: 11
CDR3 protein: CAWRPNYGYTF
CDR3 DNA: TGTGCCTGGCGCCCTAACTATGGCTACACCTTC

D gene: NA
clone size: few
J gene: TRBJ2-1
V gene: TRBV6-1
CDR3 length: 17
CDR3 protein: CASSEWVGGRFYNEQFF
CDR3 DNA: TGTGCCAGCAGTGAATGGGTGGGGGGGCGCTTCTACAATGAGCAGTTCTTC

D gene: NA
clone size: many
J gene: TRBJ2-4
V gene: TRBV7-9
CDR3 length: 12
CDR3 protein: CASSSGGNIQYF
CDR3 DNA: TGTGCCAGCAGTTCAGGAGGGAACATTCAGTACTTC

D gene: NA
clone size: many
J gene: TRBJ1-4
V gene: TRBV5-6
CDR3 length: 13
CDR3 protein: CASSPGRGGKLFF
CDR3 DNA: TGTGCCAGCAGCCCCGGGCGGGGAGGAAAACTGTTTTTT

D gene: NA
clone size: many
J gene: TRBJ1-1
V gene: TRBV28
CDR3 length: 12
CDR3 protein: CASSPFSTEAFF
CDR3 DNA: TGTGCCAGCAGCCCGTTTTCCACTGAAGCTTTCTTT

D gene: NA
clone size: many
J gene: TRBJ2-5
V gene: TRBV11-2
CDR3 length: 15
CDR3 protein: CASSPGAAGQETQYF
CDR3 DNA: TGTGCCAGCAGCCCTGGGGCGGCAGGGCAAGAGACCCAGTACTTC

D gene: TRBD2
clone size: many
J gene: TRBJ2-1
V gene: TRBV7-9
CDR3 length: 16
CDR3 protein: CASSLVAAGTNNEQFF
CDR3 DNA: TGTGCCAGCAGCTTAGTAGCAGCGGGGACCAACAATGAGCAGTTCTTC

D gene: NA
clone size: NA
J gene: TRBJ2-3
V gene: TRBV27
CDR3 length: 15
CDR3 protein: CASSHTGDSTDTQYF
CDR3 DNA: TGTGCCAGCAGCCATACCGGGGATAGCACAGATACGCAGTATTTT

D gene: NA
clone size: few
J gene: TRBJ1-2
V gene: TRBV24-1
CDR3 length: 11
CDR3 protein: CATSDSWGYTF
CDR3 DNA: TGTGCCACCAGTGATTCTTGGGGCTACACCTTC

D gene: NA
clone size: NA
J gene: TRBJ2-7
V gene: TRBV29-1
CDR3 length: 13
CDR3 protein: CSVYSQGLNEQYF
CDR3 DNA: TGCAGCGTGTACAGCCAGGGCCTCAACGAGCAGTACTTC

D gene: TRBD1
clone size: few
J gene: TRBJ1-2
V gene: TRBV15
CDR3 length: 15
CDR3 protein: CATSRRQGRNYGYTF
CDR3 DNA: TGTGCCACCAGCAGAAGACAGGGGCGTAACTATGGCTACACCTTC

D gene: TRBD2
clone size: many
J gene: TRBJ2-7
V gene: TRBV6-2/TRBV6-3
CDR3 length: 16
CDR3 protein: CASSYSKLAVSYEQYF
CDR3 DNA: TGTGCCAGCAGTTACTCGAAACTAGCGGTGTCCTACGAGCAGTACTTC

D gene: NA
clone size: NA
J gene: TRBJ2-7
V gene: TRBV2
CDR3 length: 13
CDR3 protein: CASVRDTDYEQYF
CDR3 DNA: TGTGCCAGCGTCCGTGACACCGACTACGAGCAGTACTTC

D gene: NA
clone size: many
J gene: TRBJ1-2
V gene: TRBV6-1
CDR3 length: 14
CDR3 protein: CASSPQGINYGYTF
CDR3 DNA: TGTGCCAGCAGTCCTCAGGGTATTAACTATGGCTACACCTTC

D gene: TRBD1
clone size: many
J gene: TRBJ1-5
V gene: TRBV12-3/TRBV12-4
CDR3 length: 16
CDR3 protein: CASSQTGTGGGQPQHF
CDR3 DNA: TGTGCCAGCAGTCAAACCGGGACAGGGGGCGGTCAGCCCCAGCATTTT

D gene: NA
clone size: many
J gene: TRBJ1-6
V gene: TRBV3-1
CDR3 length: 12
CDR3 protein: CASSPWGSPLHF
CDR3 DNA: TGTGCCAGCAGCCCCTGGGGATCCCCCCTCCACTTT

D gene: NA
clone size: many
J gene: TRBJ2-7
V gene: TRBV7-3
CDR3 length: 14
CDR3 protein: CASSPAGNSYEQYF
CDR3 DNA: TGTGCCAGCAGCCCCGCCGGGAACTCCTACGAGCAGTACTTC

D gene: NA
clone size: many
J gene: TRBJ1-1
V gene: TRBV11-2
CDR3 length: 15
CDR3 protein: CASRSRVGMNTEAFF
CDR3 DNA: TGTGCCAGCAGAAGCAGGGTAGGGATGAACACTGAAGCTTTCTTT

D gene: NA
clone size: NA
J gene: TRBJ2-2
V gene: TRBV29-1
CDR3 length: 12
CDR3 protein: CSAYRDTGELFF
CDR3 DNA: TGCAGCGCGTACAGGGACACCGGGGAGCTGTTTTTT

D gene: NA
clone size: many
J gene: TRBJ2-1
V gene: TRBV28
CDR3 length: 13
CDR3 protein: CATLRPRGGEQFF
CDR3 DNA: TGTGCCACCCTCCGACCGAGGGGGGGTGAGCAGTTCTTC

D gene: TRBD2
clone size: many
J gene: TRBJ2-7
V gene: TRBV28
CDR3 length: 16
CDR3 protein: CASSETSGPSSYEQYF
CDR3 DNA: TGTGCCAGCAGTGAGACTAGCGGGCCGAGCTCCTACGAGCAGTACTTC

D gene: NA
clone size: NA
J gene: TRBJ1-3
V gene: TRBV29-1
CDR3 length: 16
CDR3 protein: CSVVPAEGPSGNTIYF
CDR3 DNA: TGCAGCGTAGTTCCCGCCGAGGGGCCCTCTGGAAACACCATATATTTT

D gene: TRBD1
clone size: many
J gene: TRBJ1-1
V gene: TRBV28
CDR3 length: 15
CDR3 protein: CASSFGGQGANPAFF
CDR3 DNA: TGTGCCAGCAGTTTCGGGGGGCAGGGGGCGAATCCAGCTTTCTTT

D gene: NA
clone size: many
J gene: TRBJ2-7
V gene: TRBV5-1
CDR3 length: 14
CDR3 protein: CASSLSMGLYEQYF
CDR3 DNA: TGCGCCAGCAGCTTGAGTATGGGGCTCTACGAGCAGTACTTC

D gene: NA
clone size: NA
J gene: TRBJ2-5
V gene: TRBV9
CDR3 length: 15
CDR3 protein: CASSERQLPQETQYF
CDR3 DNA: TGTGCCAGCAGCGAAAGACAATTACCCCAAGAGACCCAGTACTTC

D gene: NA
clone size: many
J gene: TRBJ2-7
V gene: TRBV30
CDR3 length: 14
CDR3 protein: CAWSVRGRINEQYF
CDR3 DNA: TGTGCCTGGAGTGTACGGGGGCGAATCAACGAGCAGTACTTC

D gene: TRBD2
clone size: many
J gene: TRBJ2-2
V gene: TRBV5-1
CDR3 length: 16
CDR3 protein: CASSLSVAGRTGELFF
CDR3 DNA: TGCGCCAGCAGCTTGTCGGTAGCGGGACGCACCGGGGAGCTGTTTTTT

D gene: TRBD1
clone size: many
J gene: TRBJ1-6
V gene: TRBV20-1
CDR3 length: 16
CDR3 protein: CSAIGQGVLYNSPLHF
CDR3 DNA: TGCAGTGCCATCGGACAGGGAGTATTATATAATTCACCCCTCCACTTT

D gene: TRBD2
clone size: NA
J gene: TRBJ2-2
V gene: TRBV6-1
CDR3 length: 17
CDR3 protein: CASSTSGAGGLTGELFF
CDR3 DNA: TGTGCCAGCAGCACCTCGGGAGCGGGGGGACTCACCGGGGAGCTGTTTTTT

D gene: TRBD2
clone size: NA
J gene: TRBJ2-2
V gene: TRBV6-1
CDR3 length: 16
CDR3 protein: CASKLAGWSLSGELFF
CDR3 DNA: TGTGCCAGCAAACTAGCGGGATGGAGTTTGTCCGGGGAGCTGTTTTTT

D gene: NA
clone size: NA
J gene: TRBJ1-1
V gene: TRBV30
CDR3 length: 14
CDR3 protein: CAWSRGATDAEAFF
CDR3 DNA: TGTGCCTGGAGCCGGGGGGCGACAGATGCTGAAGCTTTCTTT

D gene: NA
clone size: NA
J gene: TRBJ1-1
V gene: TRBV9
CDR3 length: 14
CDR3 protein: CASSSRVSDTEAFF
CDR3 DNA: TGTGCCAGCAGCTCCAGGGTGTCGGACACTGAAGCTTTCTTT

D gene: NA
clone size: few
J gene: TRBJ1-5
V gene: TRBV27
CDR3 length: 14
CDR3 protein: CASSLGRWGQPQHF
CDR3 DNA: TGTGCCAGCAGTCTAGGACGGTGGGGTCAGCCCCAGCATTTT

D gene: NA
clone size: many
J gene: TRBJ1-1
V gene: TRBV12-3/TRBV12-4
CDR3 length: 16
CDR3 protein: CASSSYPDGMNTEAFF
CDR3 DNA: TGTGCCAGCAGTTCTTACCCGGATGGAATGAACACTGAAGCTTTCTTT

D gene: NA
clone size: NA
J gene: TRBJ2-2
V gene: TRBV4-2
CDR3 length: 15
CDR3 protein: CASSPGFSNTGELFF
CDR3 DNA: TGTGCCAGCAGCCCAGGGTTTTCGAACACCGGGGAGCTGTTTTTT

D gene: TRBD1
clone size: NA
J gene: TRBJ2-1
V gene: TRBV24-1
CDR3 length: 16
CDR3 protein: CATSDLNRGRGNEQFF
CDR3 DNA: TGTGCCACCAGTGATTTGAACAGGGGCCGGGGCAATGAGCAGTTCTTC

D gene: NA
clone size: many
J gene: TRBJ1-3
V gene: TRBV11-2
CDR3 length: 13
CDR3 protein: CASRYNTGNTIYF
CDR3 DNA: TGTGCCAGCAGATATAACACAGGAAACACCATATATTTT

D gene: TRBD2
clone size: few
J gene: TRBJ2-7
V gene: TRBV9
CDR3 length: 15
CDR3 protein: CASSAGGSHSYEQYF
CDR3 DNA: TGTGCCAGCAGCGCGGGCGGGAGTCATTCCTACGAGCAGTACTTC

D gene: NA
clone size: many
J gene: TRBJ1-1
V gene: TRBV20-1
CDR3 length: 16
CDR3 protein: CSARDPRGTSATEAFF
CDR3 DNA: TGCAGTGCTAGAGACCCAAGGGGAACTTCTGCCACTGAAGCTTTCTTT

D gene: NA
clone size: many
J gene: TRBJ1-5
V gene: TRBV2
CDR3 length: 15
CDR3 protein: CASRAIRQSYQPQHF
CDR3 DNA: TGTGCCAGCAGGGCAATAAGACAGTCGTATCAGCCCCAGCATTTT